What follows are 16 T cell receptor beta chains derived from one specimen sequenced in a study of cytomegalovirus exposure and HLA in healthy donors. Primers for the PCR totalled 60 Vbeta and 13 Jbeta. TCRdb's table, derived via immunoSEQ multiplex PCR, lists solely in-frame clones and lacks some. The sample yields 200,000 or so clones, 82% seen once. The source material was PBMCs. The receptor source for this set is a boy aged 2 to 9 in good health and CMV-seronegative.

In DNA form, the CDR3 reads TGTGCCAGCAGCTTACAGGGGACCCACGAGCAGTACTTC. It codes for CASSLQGTHEQYF. This chain uses TRBV5-4 with TRBJ2-7; 7 positions agree with TRBD1. The CDR3 loop spans 13 amino acids. Germline CDR1 and CDR2: SGHNT and YYREEE (reference sequence). Germline trimming cut 2 bases from V and 5 bases from J; bases unmatched to any gene: 4.

The chain joins TRBV6-1 to TRBJ2-7; TRBD2 might be the D (5 bases). The V and J ends lost 5 bases and 3 bases respectively, with 14 bases between them. This CDR3 has 14 amino acids. Per germline, CDR1 MNHNS and CDR2 SASEGT. CDR3 DNA sequence: TGTGCCAGCAGTCAATCACCCGGGGTCTACGAGCAGTACTTC. It codes for CASSQSPGVYEQYF.

This sequence joins TRBV2 and TRBJ1-1; D gene uncertain. The CDR3 loop spans 15 amino acids. Looked up from germline, CDR1 is SNHLY and CDR2 is FYNNEI. V lost 8 bases to trimming and J lost 1 base, with 17 bases between them. The CDR3 bases are TGTGCCAGCTATTCCCGAGCCCACAGGAACACTGAAGCTTTCTTT. Translating gives CASYSRAHRNTEAFF.

A single count supports this clone. The rearrangement uses TRBV5-1 and TRBJ2-7, with TRBD2 as a possible D gene (6 bases). The CDR3 has 15 residues. Deletions cut 4 bases from V and 1 base from J, with 15 bases between. Per the germline V gene, CDR1 is SGHRS and CDR2 is YFSETQ. CDR3 amino acids: CASSLARGISYEQYF. The CDR3 DNA is TGCGCCAGCAGCCTGGCCCGGGGGATTTCCTACGAGCAGTACTTC. The full variable domain, rest sourced from reference TRBV5-1 and TRBJ2-7, is KAGVTQTPRYLIKTRGQQVTLSCSPISGHRSVSWYQQTPGQGLQFLFEYFSETQRNKGNFPGRFSGRQFSNSRSEMNVSTLELGDSALYLCASSLARGISYEQYFGPGTRLTVT.

CDR3 sequence (DNA): TGTGCCTGGAGTGTACAGTTTGCTGAGCAGTTCTTC. This encodes CAWSVQFAEQFF. The chain carries TRBV30 and TRBJ2-1; D is unclear. CDR3 length equals 12 residues. Per germline, CDR1 GTSNPN and CDR2 SVGIG (reference sequence). Trimming left V 0 bases short and J 9 bases short, with 9 bases between.

The chain recombines TRBV4-3 with TRBJ2-3; D might be TRBD1 (5 bases). Germline V gene lookup returns CDR1 LGHNA and CDR2 YSLEER. With 5 bases removed from V and 6 bases from J, the gap between germline ends came to 12 bases. This CDR3 has 13 amino acids. The CDR3 DNA sequence: TGCGCCAGCAGCGGACAATCAGCGGATACGCAGTATTTT. It codes for CASSGQSADTQYF.

The chain links TRBV6-5 to TRBJ1-1; D gene uncertain. V lost 4 bases and J lost 2, with 17 bases in between. The CDR3 runs to 16 residues. Per the germline V gene, CDR1 is MNHEY and CDR2 is SVGAGI. CDR3 nucleotide sequence: TGTGCCAGCAGTTCTCCTCTCTACAGATCCAACACTGAAGCTTTCTTT. This codes for CASSSPLYRSNTEAFF.

The V and J genes are TRBV27 and TRBJ2-7; maybe TRBD2 (6 bases). CDR1 and CDR2 from the germline V gene are MNHEY and SMNVEV (reference sequence). The CDR3 runs to 11 residues. V was cut by 5 bases and J by 6 bases, with 8 bases left in between. CDR3 in amino acids: CASSMGGEQYF. The CDR3 coding sequence is TGTGCCAGCAGTATGGGGGGCGAGCAGTACTTC.

V usage is TRBV9 and J usage is TRBJ2-3; perhaps TRBD2 as D (5 bases). The germline CDR1 and CDR2 sequences are SGDLS and YYNGEE. The CDR3 runs 14 residues. Between the trimmed V and J ends, which lost 3 bases and 3 bases, there was a span of 11 bases. This CDR3 reads CASSEGWRTDTQYF. DNA of the CDR3: TGTGCCAGCAGCGAAGGTTGGAGGACAGATACGCAGTATTTT.

The V gene is TRBV27, the J gene TRBJ2-7, with 10 positions matching TRBD2. The CDR3 totals 15 residues. Looked up from germline, CDR1 is MNHEY and CDR2 is SMNVEV (reference sequence). V dropped 5 bases and J dropped 3; count of bases not matched to a gene: 7. CDR3 sequence (DNA): TGTGCCAGCAGTCCTTCACTAGCGGGGATCTACGAGCAGTACTTC. It encodes CASSPSLAGIYEQYF.

The chain has TRBV4-2 and TRBJ2-3; D uncertain. CDR1 is LGHNA and CDR2 is YNFKEQ in the germline V gene. The CDR3 extends over 17 amino acids. The V gene lost 0 bases and the J gene lost 0 bases, with 13 bases spanning the gap. CDR3 loop: CASSQEITATSTDTQYF. CDR3 DNA sequence: TGTGCCAGCAGCCAAGAAATTACGGCGACTAGCACAGATACGCAGTATTTT.

The rearrangement uses TRBV30 and TRBJ2-1, with a weak D call TRBD1 (5 bases). CDR3 size: 12 residues. Germline V gene sequence: CDR1 GTSNPN, CDR2 SVGIG (reference sequence). The V and J ends lost 0 bases and 5 bases respectively, with 5 bases between them. The chain's CDR3 is CAWSVQDNEQFF. CDR3 DNA sequence: TGTGCCTGGAGTGTACAGGACAATGAGCAGTTCTTC.

The V and J genes are TRBV4-1 and TRBJ2-3; 10 nucleotides agree with TRBD2. Losses at the gene ends were 2 bases for V and 2 bases for J; bases not matched to a gene: 7. The V gene's germline CDR1 is MGHRA and CDR2 YSYEKL. The CDR3 is made up of 17 amino acids. The CDR3 region is CASSQYPAGGNTDTQYF. In DNA form, the CDR3 reads TGCGCCAGCAGCCAATATCCAGCGGGGGGGAACACAGATACGCAGTATTTT.

J is TRBJ1-2 and V is TRBV7-9, with TRBD1 matching 7 bases. The germline V gene encodes CDR1 SEHNR and CDR2 FQNEAQ (reference sequence). The CDR3 totals 18 residues. Trimming cost V 0 bases and J 4 bases; bases outside gene matches: 14. The CDR3 spells CASSLAEGRQGRGYGYTF. CDR3 sequence (DNA): TGTGCCAGCAGCTTAGCGGAGGGACGACAGGGTAGGGGCTATGGCTACACCTTC.

The chain links TRBV7-2 to TRBJ1-2; D is unresolved. The germline V and J ends were trimmed by 2 bases and 4 bases, with 17 bases remaining between them. Germline values: CDR1 SGHTA, CDR2 FQGNSA. The CDR3 covers 16 residues. The DNA for the CDR3 is TGTGCCAGCAGCTTAAGAGCGGTAGGCCCCCCCTATGGCTACACCTTC. Residues: CASSLRAVGPPYGYTF.

The genes are TRBV7-9 and TRBJ2-7; maybe TRBD1 (6 bases). V lost 6 bases, J lost 7 bases, and 16 bases lay in between. CDR1 and CDR2 from the germline V gene are SEHNR and FQNEAQ (reference sequence). This CDR3 spans 13 amino acids. CDR3 loop: CASSSTGYGEQYF. The CDR3 nucleotides are TGTGCCAGCAGTTCCACAGGGTACGGAGAGCAGTACTTC.